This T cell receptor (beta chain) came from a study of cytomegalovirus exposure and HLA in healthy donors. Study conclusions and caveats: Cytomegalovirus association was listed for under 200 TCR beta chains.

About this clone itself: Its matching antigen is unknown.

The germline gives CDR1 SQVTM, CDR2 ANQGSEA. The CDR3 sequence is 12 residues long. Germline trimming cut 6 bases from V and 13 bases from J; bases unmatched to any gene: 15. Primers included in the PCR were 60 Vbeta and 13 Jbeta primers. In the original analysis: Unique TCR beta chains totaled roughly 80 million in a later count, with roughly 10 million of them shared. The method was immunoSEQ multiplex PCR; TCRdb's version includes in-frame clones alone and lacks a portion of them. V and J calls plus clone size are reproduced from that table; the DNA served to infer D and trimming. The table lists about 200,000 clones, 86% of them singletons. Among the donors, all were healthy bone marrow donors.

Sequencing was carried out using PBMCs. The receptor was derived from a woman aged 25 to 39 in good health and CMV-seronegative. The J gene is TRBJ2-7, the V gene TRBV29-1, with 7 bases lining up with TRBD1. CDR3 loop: CSVIYLSGTEYF. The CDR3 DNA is TGCAGCGTGATTTACCTTTCCGGGACAGAATACTTC.